Listed below are T cell receptor beta chains from one sample, sequenced in a study of blood T cells in healthy people across ages. TCRdb itself ran the 5' RACE reads through MiXCR, one entry per CDR3 protein. The sample includes 700,000 to 900,000 distinct CDR3 sequences, about 53% of them seen just once. Material: blood. These receptors were collected from a man older than 75 in good health. Both conserved end residues are part of each CDR3. A D gene is named only where the DNA matches it firmly. Some rows mark clone size as missing; the rest say once, few, many or name a class of expanded clone.

D	V	J	length	size	DNA	CDR3
-	TRBV20-1	TRBJ1-5	17	-	TGCAGTGCCGTCGTAAATGGTGCCACCCTTAGCAATCGGCCCCAGCATTTT	CSAVVNGATLSNRPQHF
-	TRBV20-1	TRBJ2-7	12	few	TGCAGTGCCAGGTCGGACTTATACGAGCAGTACTTC	CSARSDLYEQYF
-	TRBV6-5	TRBJ1-5	15	-	TGTGCCAGCACCCCTAAGGGGCCTAACAATCAGCCCCAGCATTTT	CASTPKGPNNQPQHF
-	TRBV3-1	TRBJ2-1	13	-	TGTGCCAGCAGCCAAGATCGCCAGGGTGAGCAGTTCTTC	CASSQDRQGEQFF
TRBD2	TRBV28	TRBJ2-1	14	few	TGTGCCAGCAGTTTCTCTAGCGGGAGGTATGAGCAGTTCTTC	CASSFSSGRYEQFF
TRBD2	TRBV6-6	TRBJ2-7	17	-	TGTGCCAGCAGTTACTCGGTGGGACTAGCGCTTTCCTACGAGCAGTACTTC	CASSYSVGLALSYEQYF
-	TRBV28	TRBJ2-3	17	few	TGTGCCAGCAGCCCCTCGGGCTCCCAGCAAAATAGGGATACGCAGTATTTT	CASSPSGSQQNRDTQYF
-	TRBV24-1	TRBJ2-1	18	-	TGTGCCACCAGTGATTCGGGGGTGAAGGTCGTGGAAGTCCATGAGCAGTTCTTC	CATSDSGVKVVEVHEQFF
-	TRBV20-1	TRBJ1-6	18	-	TGCAGTGCTAGAGATAGGACAAGGAAGGCCTATAATAATTCACCCCTCCACTTT	CSARDRTRKAYNNSPLHF
TRBD2	TRBV7-3	TRBJ2-3	15	-	TGTGCCAGCAGCTCAAATTCGGGCGGGAGAGATACGCAGTATTTT	CASSSNSGGRDTQYF
-	TRBV3-1	TRBJ2-2	12	-	TGTGCCAGCAGCCAAGTCGGCGGAGAGCTGTTTTTT	CASSQVGGELFF
-	TRBV5-1	TRBJ2-5	13	-	TGCGCCAGCAGCTTGGGGTATGAGGGGACCCAGTACTTC	CASSLGYEGTQYF
-	TRBV6-2/TRBV6-3	TRBJ2-3	14	-	TGTTCCAGCACCCAAGCGGGTGGGGGACGATACGCGTATTTT	CSSTQAGGGRYAYF
TRBD2	TRBV11-2	TRBJ2-3	16	-	TGTGCCAGCAGCTTAGGACTAGCGGGAGGGGAGAGATACGCGTATTTT	CASSLGLAGGERYAYF
-	TRBV14	TRBJ2-2	15	-	TGTGCCAGCAGCCGCCGGGACTTGAACACCGGGGAGCTGTTTTTT	CASSRRDLNTGELFF
-	TRBV7-2	TRBJ1-5	15	-	TGTGCCAGCAGCTTAGTAGGACACCAGAATCAGCCCCAGCATTTT	CASSLVGHQNQPQHF
-	TRBV10-2	TRBJ2-7	10	few	TGCGCCAGCAGGGGGCTTGAGCAGTACTTC	CASRGLEQYF
TRBD1	TRBV7-9	TRBJ1-2	15	few	TGTGCCAGCAGCTTAGTAGGGGGCGATAACTATGGCTACACCTTC	CASSLVGGDNYGYTF
-	TRBV7-6	TRBJ1-2	15	-	TGTGCCAGCAGCCCGGGATTTACTCTTAACTATGGCTACACCTTC	CASSPGFTLNYGYTF
-	TRBV9	TRBJ2-1	15	once	TGTGCCAGCAGCGTAGAACGTCCCACTAACAATGAGCAGTTCTTC	CASSVERPTNNEQFF
-	TRBV6-5	TRBJ1-6	18	once	TGTGCCAGCAGCTACTCGCTCCCCCAGAGCTCCTATAATTCACCCCTCCACTTT	CASSYSLPQSSYNSPLHF
-	TRBV6-5	TRBJ2-7	13	-	TGTGCCCCTAGAAGAACAGCCTCCTACGAGCAGTACTTC	CAPRRTASYEQYF
TRBD2	TRBV5-1	TRBJ2-3	17	-	TGCGCCAGCAGCCTCGGGACTAGCGGGAGTATTGCGAGATACGCGTATTTT	CASSLGTSGSIARYAYF
-	TRBV28	TRBJ2-7	13	many	TGTGCCAGCAGTTCCCAAAGACAGGCCCGTTCGTACTTC	CASSSQRQARSYF
-	TRBV7-2	TRBJ2-5	15	few	TGTGCCAGCAGCATCGGGACGCTTGGGGGAGAGACCCAGTACTTC	CASSIGTLGGETQYF
-	TRBV27	TRBJ2-3	12	once	TGTGCCAGCAGCCTGACTGGGGCTAAGGTGTATTTT	CASSLTGAKVYF
-	TRBV12-5	TRBJ2-7	13	-	TGTGCTAGTCGTTACGGAGGGGGATACGAGCAGTACTTC	CASRYGGGYEQYF